This TCR beta chain appears in the sequencing data of a study of radiotherapy plus CTLA-4 blockade in lung cancer. Assay: immunoSEQ multiplex PCR; the TCRdb copy retains only in-frame clones and omits some. In the table there are 23,000 or so clones, around 71% of which are singletons. V gave up 3 bases and J gave up 0 bases; unmatched junction bases: 3. From germline, CDR1 is SGHNT and CDR2 YYREEE (reference sequence). This CDR3 is built from 15 residues. The gene calls are TRBV5-4 and TRBJ1-1; 9 bases are a match to TRBD1. The sequences come from peripheral blood, collected from a patient treated with radiotherapy plus ipilimumab. This receptor was identified in a human donor with non-small cell lung cancer whose response to radiotherapy plus ipilimumab could not be evaluated. CDR3 region: CASSSGQGLNTEAFF. CDR3 nucleotide sequence: TGTGCCAGCAGCTCGGGACAGGGTTTGAACACTGAAGCTTTCTTT.